This T cell receptor (beta chain) was sequenced in a study of shared clonotypes between healthy human individuals. The protocol was immunoSEQ multiplex PCR, while the TCRdb copy is restricted to in-frame clones and leaves out a portion. The data hold around 1.6 million clones, with around 98% observed a single time. This receptor was obtained from a man aged 30-40 years in good health. What was sequenced was naive CD4+ T cells sorted from blood. Subset here: CD45RA+ positively selected.

The CDR3 bases are TGTGCCAGCTCAGGTGGGAGGAGCGGGAGAATCTACGAGCAGTACTTC. It translates to CASSGGRSGRIYEQYF. V and J are TRBV19 and TRBJ2-7; TRBD2 matches at 8 bases. CDR1 is LNHDA and CDR2 is SQIVND in the germline V gene (reference sequence). The CDR3 consists of 16 residues. V lost 9 bases and J lost 3; bases outside the gene matches: 16.